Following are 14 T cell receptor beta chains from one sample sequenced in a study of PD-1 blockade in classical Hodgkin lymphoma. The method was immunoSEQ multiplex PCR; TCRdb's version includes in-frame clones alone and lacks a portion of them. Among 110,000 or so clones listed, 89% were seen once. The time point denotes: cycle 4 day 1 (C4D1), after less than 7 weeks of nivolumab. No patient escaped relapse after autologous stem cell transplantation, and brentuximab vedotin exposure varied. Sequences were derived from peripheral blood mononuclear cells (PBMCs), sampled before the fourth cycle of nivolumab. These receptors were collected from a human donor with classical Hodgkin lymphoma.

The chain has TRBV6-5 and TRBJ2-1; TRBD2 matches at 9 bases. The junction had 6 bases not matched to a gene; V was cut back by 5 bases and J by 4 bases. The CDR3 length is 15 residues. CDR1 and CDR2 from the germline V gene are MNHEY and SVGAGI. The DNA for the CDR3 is TGTGCCAGCAGTCCCCTAGCGGGGCCATACAATGAGCAGTTCTTC. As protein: CASSPLAGPYNEQFF.

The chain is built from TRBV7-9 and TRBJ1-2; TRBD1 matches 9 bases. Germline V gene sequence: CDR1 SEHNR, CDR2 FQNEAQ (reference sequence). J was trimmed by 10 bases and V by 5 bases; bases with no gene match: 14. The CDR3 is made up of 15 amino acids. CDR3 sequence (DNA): TGTGCCAGCAGCCCCTTGAACGGGACAGGGAGAGTCTACACCTTC. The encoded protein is CASSPLNGTGRVYTF.

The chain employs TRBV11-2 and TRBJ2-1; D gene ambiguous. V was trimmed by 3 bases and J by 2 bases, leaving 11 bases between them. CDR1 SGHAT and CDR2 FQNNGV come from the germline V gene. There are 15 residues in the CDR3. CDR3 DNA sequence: TGTGCCAGCAGCTTTGTTGCGGACCCCTACAATGAGCAGTTCTTC. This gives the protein CASSFVADPYNEQFF.

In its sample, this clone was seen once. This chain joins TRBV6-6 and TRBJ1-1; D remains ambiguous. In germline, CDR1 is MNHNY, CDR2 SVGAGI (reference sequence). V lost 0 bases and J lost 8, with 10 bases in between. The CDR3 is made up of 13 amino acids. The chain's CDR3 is CASSYSNMPEAFF. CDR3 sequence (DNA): TGTGCCAGCAGTTACTCGAATATGCCAGAAGCTTTCTTT.

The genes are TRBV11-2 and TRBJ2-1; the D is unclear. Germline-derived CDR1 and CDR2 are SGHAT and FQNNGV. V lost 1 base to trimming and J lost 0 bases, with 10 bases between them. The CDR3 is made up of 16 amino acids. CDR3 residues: CASSLVTVSSYNEQFF. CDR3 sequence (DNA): TGTGCCAGCAGCTTAGTCACGGTCAGCTCCTACAATGAGCAGTTCTTC.

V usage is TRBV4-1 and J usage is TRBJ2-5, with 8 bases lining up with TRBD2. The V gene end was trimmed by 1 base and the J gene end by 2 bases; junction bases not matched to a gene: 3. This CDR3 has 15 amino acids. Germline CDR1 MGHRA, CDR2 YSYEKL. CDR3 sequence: CASSQVKRGQETQYF. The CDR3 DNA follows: TGCGCCAGCAGCCAAGTTAAGCGGGGGCAAGAGACCCAGTACTTC.

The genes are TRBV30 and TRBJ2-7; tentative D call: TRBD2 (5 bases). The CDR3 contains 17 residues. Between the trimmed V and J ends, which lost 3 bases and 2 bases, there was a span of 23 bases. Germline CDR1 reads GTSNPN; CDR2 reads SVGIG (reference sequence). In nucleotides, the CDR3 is TGTGCCTGGAGCCCCGTACGTCGGGGAATCTCCACCTACGAGCAGTACTTC. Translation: CAWSPVRRGISTYEQYF.

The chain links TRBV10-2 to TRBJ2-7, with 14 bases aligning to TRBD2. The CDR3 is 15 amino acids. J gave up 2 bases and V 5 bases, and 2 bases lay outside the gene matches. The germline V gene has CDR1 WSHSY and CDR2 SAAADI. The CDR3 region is CASSRLAGGPYEQYF. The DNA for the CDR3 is TGCGCCAGCAGTCGACTAGCGGGAGGGCCCTACGAGCAGTACTTC.

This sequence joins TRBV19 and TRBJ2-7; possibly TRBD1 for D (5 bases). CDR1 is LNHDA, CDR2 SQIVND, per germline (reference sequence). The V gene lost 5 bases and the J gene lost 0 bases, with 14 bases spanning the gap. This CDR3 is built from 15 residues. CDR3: CASSLGVSHSYEQYF. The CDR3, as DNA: TGTGCCAGTAGTCTAGGGGTATCGCACTCCTACGAGCAGTACTTC.

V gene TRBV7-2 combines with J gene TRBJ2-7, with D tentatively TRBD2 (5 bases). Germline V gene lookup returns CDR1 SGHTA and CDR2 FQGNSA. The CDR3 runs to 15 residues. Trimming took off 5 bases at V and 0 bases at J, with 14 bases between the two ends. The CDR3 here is CASSPIVGSSYEQYF. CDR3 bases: TGTGCCAGCAGCCCGATAGTTGGGAGCTCCTACGAGCAGTACTTC.

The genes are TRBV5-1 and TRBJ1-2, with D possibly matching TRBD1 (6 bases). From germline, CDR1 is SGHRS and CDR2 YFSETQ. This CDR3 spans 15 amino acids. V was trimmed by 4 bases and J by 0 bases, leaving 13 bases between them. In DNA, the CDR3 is TGCGCCAGCAGCACGGACAGCCCAGCTAACTATGGCTACACCTTC. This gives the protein CASSTDSPANYGYTF.

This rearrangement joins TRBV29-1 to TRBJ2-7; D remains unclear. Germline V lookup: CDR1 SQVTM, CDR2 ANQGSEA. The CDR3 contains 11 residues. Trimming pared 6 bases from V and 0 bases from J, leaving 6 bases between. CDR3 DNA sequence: TGCAGCGTGGTCGGCTCCTACGAGCAGTACTTC. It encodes CSVVGSYEQYF.

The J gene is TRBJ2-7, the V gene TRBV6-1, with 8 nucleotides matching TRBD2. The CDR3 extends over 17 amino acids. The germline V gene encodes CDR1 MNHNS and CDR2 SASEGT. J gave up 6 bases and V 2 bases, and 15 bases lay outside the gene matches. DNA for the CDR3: TGTGCCAGCAGTGAACCCCATCTAGCGGGCCTTTGCGGCGAGCAGTACTTC. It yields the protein CASSEPHLAGLCGEQYF.

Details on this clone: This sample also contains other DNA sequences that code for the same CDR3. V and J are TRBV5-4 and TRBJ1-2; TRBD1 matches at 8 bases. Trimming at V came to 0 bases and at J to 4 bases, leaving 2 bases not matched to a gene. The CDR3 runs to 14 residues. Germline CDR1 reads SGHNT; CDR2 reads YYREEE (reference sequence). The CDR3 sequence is CASSLGTGGYGYTF. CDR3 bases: TGTGCCAGCAGCTTGGGAACAGGGGGCTATGGCTACACCTTC.